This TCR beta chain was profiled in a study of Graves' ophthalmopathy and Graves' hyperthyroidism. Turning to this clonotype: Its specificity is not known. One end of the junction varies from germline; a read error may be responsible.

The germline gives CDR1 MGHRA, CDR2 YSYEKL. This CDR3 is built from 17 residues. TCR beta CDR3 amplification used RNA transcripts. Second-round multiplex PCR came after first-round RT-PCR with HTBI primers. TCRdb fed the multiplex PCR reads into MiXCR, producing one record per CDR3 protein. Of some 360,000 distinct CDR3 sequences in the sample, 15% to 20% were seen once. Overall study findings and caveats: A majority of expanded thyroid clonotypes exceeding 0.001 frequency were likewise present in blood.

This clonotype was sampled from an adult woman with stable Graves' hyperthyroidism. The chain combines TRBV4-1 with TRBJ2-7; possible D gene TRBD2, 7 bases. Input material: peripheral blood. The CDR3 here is CASSHPARGGAHSEQHF. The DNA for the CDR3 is TGCGCCAGCTCGCACCCGGCGAGGGGGGGGGCCCATAGTGAGCAGCACTTC.